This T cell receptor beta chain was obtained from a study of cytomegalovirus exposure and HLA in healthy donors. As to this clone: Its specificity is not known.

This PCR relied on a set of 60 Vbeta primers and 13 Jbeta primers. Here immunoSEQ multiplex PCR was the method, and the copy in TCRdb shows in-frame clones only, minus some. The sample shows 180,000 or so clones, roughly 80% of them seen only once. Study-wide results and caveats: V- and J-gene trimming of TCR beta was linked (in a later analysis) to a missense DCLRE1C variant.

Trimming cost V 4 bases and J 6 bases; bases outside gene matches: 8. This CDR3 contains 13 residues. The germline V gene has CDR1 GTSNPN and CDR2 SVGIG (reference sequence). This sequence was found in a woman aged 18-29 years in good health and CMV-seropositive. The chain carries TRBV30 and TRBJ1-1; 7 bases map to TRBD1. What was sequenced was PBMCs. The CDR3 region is CAWTQGVFAEAFF. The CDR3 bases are TGTGCCTGGACCCAGGGGGTTTTCGCTGAAGCTTTCTTT.